The present entry profiles one T cell receptor beta chain with its context. The sample belongs to a study of blood T cells in healthy people across ages. Whole-study context: With template switching, about one barcoded beta molecule was captured per two T cells.

The CDR3 covers 13 residues. V dropped 2 bases and J dropped 2 bases, with 7 bases sitting between them. Germline loops: CDR1 SGHTA, CDR2 FQGNSA. Primed by a sample-barcoded 5' primer and a J-beta primer mix, a second PCR proceeded for 7 to 11 cycles. Via MiXCR, TCRdb re-called the 5' RACE reads, giving one row per CDR3 protein. In the table there are approximately 760,000 distinct CDR3 sequences, 20% to 25% of which are singletons. Extracted total RNA amounted to at least 6 micrograms for each sample. Another study also made use of these data, one on T cells of mothers and their children. That work adds: Overlap in related mother-child pairs always slightly exceeded unrelated pairs, never significantly.

The source is a boy aged 10-17 years in good health. The chain joins TRBV7-2 to TRBJ2-7; D is undetermined. Input material: blood. CDR3 sequence: CASSLYDTYEQYF. CDR3 nucleotide sequence: TGTGCCAGCAGCTTATATGACACCTACGAGCAGTACTTC.